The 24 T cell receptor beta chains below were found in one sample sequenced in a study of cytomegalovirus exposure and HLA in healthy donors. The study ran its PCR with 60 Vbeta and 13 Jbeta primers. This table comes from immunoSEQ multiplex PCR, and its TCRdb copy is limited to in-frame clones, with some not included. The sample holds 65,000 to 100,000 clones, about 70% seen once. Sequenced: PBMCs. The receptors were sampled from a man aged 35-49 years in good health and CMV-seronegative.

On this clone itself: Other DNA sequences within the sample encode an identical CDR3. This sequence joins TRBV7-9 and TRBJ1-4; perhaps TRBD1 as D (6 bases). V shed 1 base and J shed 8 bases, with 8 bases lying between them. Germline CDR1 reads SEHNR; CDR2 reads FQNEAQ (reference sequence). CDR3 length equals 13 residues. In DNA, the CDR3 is TGTGCCAGCAGCTTAGGAACAGGGGAAAAACTGTTTTTT. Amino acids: CASSLGTGEKLFF.

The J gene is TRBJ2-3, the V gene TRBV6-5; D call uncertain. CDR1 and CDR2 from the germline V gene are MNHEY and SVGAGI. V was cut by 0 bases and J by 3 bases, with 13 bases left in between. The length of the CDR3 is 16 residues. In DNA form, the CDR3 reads TGTGCCAGCAGTTACTCGATCAACACCAGAACAGATACGCAGTATTTT. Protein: CASSYSINTRTDTQYF.

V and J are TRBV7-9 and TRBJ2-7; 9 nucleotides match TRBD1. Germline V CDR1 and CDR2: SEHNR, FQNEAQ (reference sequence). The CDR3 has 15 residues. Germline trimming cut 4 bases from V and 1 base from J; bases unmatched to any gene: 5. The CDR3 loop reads CASSSSGTGSYEQYF. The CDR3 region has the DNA TGTGCCAGCAGCTCTTCCGGGACAGGGTCCTACGAGCAGTACTTC.

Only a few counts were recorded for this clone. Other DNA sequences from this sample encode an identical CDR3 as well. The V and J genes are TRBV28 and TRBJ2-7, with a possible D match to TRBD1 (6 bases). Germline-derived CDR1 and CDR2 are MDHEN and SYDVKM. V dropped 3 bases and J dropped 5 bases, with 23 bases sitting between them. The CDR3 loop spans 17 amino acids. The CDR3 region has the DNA TGTGCCAGCAGTTTTGAACAGGGTAGTGAGTCCCCCCACGAGCAGTACTTC. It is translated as CASSFEQGSESPHEQYF.

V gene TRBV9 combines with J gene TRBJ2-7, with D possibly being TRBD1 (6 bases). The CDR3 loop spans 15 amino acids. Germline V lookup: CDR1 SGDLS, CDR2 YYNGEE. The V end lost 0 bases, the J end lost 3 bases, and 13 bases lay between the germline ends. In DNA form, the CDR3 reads TGTGCCAGCAGCGTAGTCGGGACACCGGTCTACGAGCAGTACTTC. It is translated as CASSVVGTPVYEQYF.

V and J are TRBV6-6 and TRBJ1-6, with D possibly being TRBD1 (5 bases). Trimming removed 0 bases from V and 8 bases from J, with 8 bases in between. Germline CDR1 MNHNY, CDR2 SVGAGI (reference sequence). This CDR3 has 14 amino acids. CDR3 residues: CASSYSTDYSPLHF. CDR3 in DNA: TGTGCCAGCAGTTACTCGACAGACTATTCACCCCTCCACTTT.

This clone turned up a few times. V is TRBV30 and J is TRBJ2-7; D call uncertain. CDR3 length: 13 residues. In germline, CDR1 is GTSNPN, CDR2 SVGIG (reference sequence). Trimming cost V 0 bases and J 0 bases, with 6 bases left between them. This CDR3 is CAWSVGHSYEQYF. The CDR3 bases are TGTGCCTGGAGTGTCGGTCACTCCTACGAGCAGTACTTC.

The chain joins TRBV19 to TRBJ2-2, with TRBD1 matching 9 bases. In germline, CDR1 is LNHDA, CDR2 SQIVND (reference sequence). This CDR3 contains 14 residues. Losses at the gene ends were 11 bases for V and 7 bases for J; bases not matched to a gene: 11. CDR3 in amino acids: CAHQGTGIFGELFF. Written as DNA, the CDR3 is TGTGCCCATCAAGGGACAGGGATTTTCGGGGAGCTGTTTTTT.

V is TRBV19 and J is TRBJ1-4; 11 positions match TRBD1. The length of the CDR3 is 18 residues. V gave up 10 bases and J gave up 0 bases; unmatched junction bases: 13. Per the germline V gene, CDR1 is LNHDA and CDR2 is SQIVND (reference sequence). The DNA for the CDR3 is TGTGCCACCACGGAAGGGACAGGGGGTCTTGCAACTAATGAAAAACTGTTTTTT. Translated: CATTEGTGGLATNEKLFF.

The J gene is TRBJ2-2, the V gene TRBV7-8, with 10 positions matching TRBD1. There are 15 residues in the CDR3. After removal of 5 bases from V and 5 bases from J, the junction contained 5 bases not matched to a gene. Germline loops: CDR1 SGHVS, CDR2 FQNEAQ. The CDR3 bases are TGTGCCAGCAGCGTGGGACAGGGGATTACCGGGGAGCTGTTTTTT. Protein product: CASSVGQGITGELFF. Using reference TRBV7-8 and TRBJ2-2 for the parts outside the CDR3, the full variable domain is GAGVSQSPRYKVAKRGQDVALRCDPISGHVSLFWYQQALGQGPEFLTYFQNEAQLDKSGLPSDRFFAERPEGSVSTLKIQRTQQEDSAVYLCASSVGQGITGELFFGEGSRLTVL.

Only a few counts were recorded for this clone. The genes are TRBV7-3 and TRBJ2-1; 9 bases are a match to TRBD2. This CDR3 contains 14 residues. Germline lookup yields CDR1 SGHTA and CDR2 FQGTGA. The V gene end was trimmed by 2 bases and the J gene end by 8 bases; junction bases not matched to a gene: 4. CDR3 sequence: CASSLYAGGDEQFF. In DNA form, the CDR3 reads TGTGCCAGCAGCTTATATGCGGGGGGGGATGAGCAGTTCTTC.

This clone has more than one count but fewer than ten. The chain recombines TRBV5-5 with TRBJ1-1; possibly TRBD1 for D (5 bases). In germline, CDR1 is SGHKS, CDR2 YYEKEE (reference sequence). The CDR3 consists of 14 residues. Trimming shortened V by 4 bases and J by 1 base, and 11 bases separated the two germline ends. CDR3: CASSPGGANTEAFF. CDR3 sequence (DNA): TGTGCCAGCAGCCCGGGGGGAGCGAACACTGAAGCTTTCTTT.

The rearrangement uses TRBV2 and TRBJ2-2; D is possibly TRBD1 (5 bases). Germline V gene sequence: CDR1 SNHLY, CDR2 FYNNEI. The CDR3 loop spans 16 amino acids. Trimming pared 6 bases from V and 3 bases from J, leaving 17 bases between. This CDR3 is CASRGFAARDTGELFF. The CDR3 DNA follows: TGTGCCAGCAGAGGTTTCGCAGCCAGGGACACCGGGGAGCTGTTTTTT.

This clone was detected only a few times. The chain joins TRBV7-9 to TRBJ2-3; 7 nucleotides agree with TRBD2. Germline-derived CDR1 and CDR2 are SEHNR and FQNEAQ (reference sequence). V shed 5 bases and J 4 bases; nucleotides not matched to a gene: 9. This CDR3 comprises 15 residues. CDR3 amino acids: CASSQSSGEPDTQYF. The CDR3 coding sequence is TGTGCCAGCAGCCAGTCGAGCGGGGAGCCAGATACGCAGTATTTT.

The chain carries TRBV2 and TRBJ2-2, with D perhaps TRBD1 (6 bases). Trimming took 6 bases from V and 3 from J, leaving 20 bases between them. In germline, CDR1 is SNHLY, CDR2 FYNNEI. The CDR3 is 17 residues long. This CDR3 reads CASRGDRGSPYTGELFF. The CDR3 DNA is TGTGCCAGCAGGGGGGATAGGGGGAGCCCCTACACCGGGGAGCTGTTTTTT.

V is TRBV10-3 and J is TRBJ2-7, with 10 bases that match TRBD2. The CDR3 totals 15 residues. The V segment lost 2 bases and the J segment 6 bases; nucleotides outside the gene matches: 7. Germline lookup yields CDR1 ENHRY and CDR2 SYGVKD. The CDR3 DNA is TGTGCCATCAGTGAGAGAGGGACTAGCGAGGTCGAGCAGTACTTC. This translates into CAISERGTSEVEQYF.

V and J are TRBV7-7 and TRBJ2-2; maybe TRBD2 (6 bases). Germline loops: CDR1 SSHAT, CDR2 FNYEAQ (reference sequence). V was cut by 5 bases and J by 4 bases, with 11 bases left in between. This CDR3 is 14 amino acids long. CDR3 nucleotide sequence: TGTGCCAGCAGCCCTGGGACTTCCACCGGGGAGCTGTTTTTT. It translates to CASSPGTSTGELFF.

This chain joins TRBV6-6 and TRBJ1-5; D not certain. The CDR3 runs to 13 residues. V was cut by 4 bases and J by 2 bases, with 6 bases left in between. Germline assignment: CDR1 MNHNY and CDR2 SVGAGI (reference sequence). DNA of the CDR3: TGTGCCAGCAGTTTTCATGGCAATCAGCCCCAGCATTTT. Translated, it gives CASSFHGNQPQHF.

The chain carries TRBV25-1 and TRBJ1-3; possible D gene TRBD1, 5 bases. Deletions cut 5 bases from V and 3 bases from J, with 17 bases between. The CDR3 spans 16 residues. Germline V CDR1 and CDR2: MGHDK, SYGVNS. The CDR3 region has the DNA TGTGCCAGCAGTCCCCCGGGTGGGGGGGTTGGAAACACCATATATTTT. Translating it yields CASSPPGGGVGNTIYF.

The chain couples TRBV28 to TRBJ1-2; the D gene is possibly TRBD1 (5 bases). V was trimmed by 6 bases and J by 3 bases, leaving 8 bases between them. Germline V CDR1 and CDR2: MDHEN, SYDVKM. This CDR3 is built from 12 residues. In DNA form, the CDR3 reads TGTGCCAGCAGCAGGGTTTACTATGGCTACACCTTC. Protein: CASSRVYYGYTF.

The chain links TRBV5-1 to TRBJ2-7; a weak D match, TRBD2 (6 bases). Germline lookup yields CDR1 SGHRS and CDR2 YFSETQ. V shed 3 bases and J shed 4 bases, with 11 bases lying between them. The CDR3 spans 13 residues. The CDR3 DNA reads TGCGCCAGCAGCTGGAGGGCGGGATACGAGCAGTACTTC. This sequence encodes CASSWRAGYEQYF. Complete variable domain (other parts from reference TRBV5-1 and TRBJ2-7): KAGVTQTPRYLIKTRGQQVTLSCSPISGHRSVSWYQQTPGQGLQFLFEYFSETQRNKGNFPGRFSGRQFSNSRSEMNVSTLELGDSALYLCASSWRAGYEQYFGPGTRLTVT.

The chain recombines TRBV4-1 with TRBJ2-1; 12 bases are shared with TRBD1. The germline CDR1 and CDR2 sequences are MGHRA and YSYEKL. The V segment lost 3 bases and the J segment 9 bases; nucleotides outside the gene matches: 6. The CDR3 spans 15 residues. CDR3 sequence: CASSQRDRGLSEQFF. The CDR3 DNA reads TGCGCCAGCAGCCAGCGGGACAGGGGGCTGAGTGAGCAGTTCTTC.

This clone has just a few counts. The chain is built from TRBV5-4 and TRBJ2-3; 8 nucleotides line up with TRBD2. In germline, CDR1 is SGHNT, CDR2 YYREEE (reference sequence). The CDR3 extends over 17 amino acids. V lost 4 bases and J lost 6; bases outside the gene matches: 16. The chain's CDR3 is CASSTGLVGGITDTQYF. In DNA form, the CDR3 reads TGTGCCAGCAGCACGGGACTAGTCGGAGGGATTACGGATACGCAGTATTTT.

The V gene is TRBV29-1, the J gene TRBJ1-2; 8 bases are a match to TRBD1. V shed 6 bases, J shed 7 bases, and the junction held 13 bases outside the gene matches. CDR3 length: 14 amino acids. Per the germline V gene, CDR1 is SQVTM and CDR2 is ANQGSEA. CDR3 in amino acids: CSVITTDRVAGYTF. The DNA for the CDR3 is TGCAGCGTGATCACGACGGACAGGGTGGCTGGCTACACCTTC.